The following is a T cell receptor (beta chain) sequence with its context. Antigen unknown. This record belongs to a study of cytomegalovirus exposure and HLA in healthy donors. Findings of the study overall: TCR beta chains numbering some 160 were designated cytomegalovirus-associated.

CDR1 and CDR2 (germline): KGHSH, LQKENI. This CDR3 contains 17 residues. Germline trimming cut 2 bases from V and 8 bases from J; bases unmatched to any gene: 13. Both 60 Vbeta primers and 13 Jbeta primers went into the PCR. Produced via immunoSEQ multiplex PCR; TCRdb's table is partial and in-frame only. The table lists just over 150,000 clones. The sequence derives from a woman in her sixties in good health and CMV-seronegative. Material for sequencing was PBMCs. J is TRBJ2-2 and V is TRBV18, with TRBD1 matching 8 bases. CDR3 protein: CASSPFSPGGLSGELFF. Written as DNA, the CDR3 is TGTGCCAGCTCACCATTCTCCCCAGGGGGCTTGTCGGGGGAGCTGTTTTTT.